The 30 T cell receptor beta chains in this list originate from one sample, sequenced in a study of blood T cell repertoires in COVID-19. The method was immunoSEQ multiplex PCR; TCRdb's version includes in-frame clones alone and lacks a portion of them. Of roughly 160,000 clones in the sample, about 90% were seen once. The material sequenced was PBMCs or T cells enriched from blood (not recorded which). These TCRs come from a woman aged 45-65 years who had recovered from COVID-19.

The chain joins TRBV30 to TRBJ2-2; 10 positions match TRBD2. The germline V gene has CDR1 GTSNPN and CDR2 SVGIG (reference sequence). With V trimmed by 2 bases and J by 4 bases, 4 bases remained unmatched. The CDR3 runs 15 residues. The CDR3 nucleotides are TGTGCCTGGAGTTCAAGCGGGAGGGGCACCGGGGAGCTGTTTTTT. This codes for CAWSSSGRGTGELFF.

A remark on this clone: This CDR3 is also generated by other DNA sequences in the sample. The chain has TRBV19 and TRBJ2-2, with a tentative D call TRBD2 (5 bases). Trimming took 1 base from V and 5 from J, leaving 8 bases between them. There are 14 residues in the CDR3. Germline lookup yields CDR1 LNHDA and CDR2 SQIVND (reference sequence). The CDR3 nucleotides are TGTGCCAGTAGTATAGGTCGGGGAACCGGGGAGCTGTTTTTT. It codes for CASSIGRGTGELFF.

V usage is TRBV19 and J usage is TRBJ1-1; TRBD1 matches at 7 bases. V lost 6 bases to trimming and J lost 6 bases; unmatched junction nucleotides: 10. This CDR3 region has 14 residues. Germline V gene lookup returns CDR1 LNHDA and CDR2 SQIVND (reference sequence). The chain's CDR3 is CASSRRQGLAEAFF. CDR3 nucleotide sequence: TGTGCCAGTAGCCGTCGACAGGGACTTGCTGAAGCTTTCTTT.

The chain uses TRBV6-2 or TRBV6-3 and TRBJ2-7; perhaps TRBD2 as D (6 bases). The CDR3 contains 17 residues. V lost 2 bases and J 1 base, leaving 18 bases between the germline ends. CDR1 is MNHEY and CDR2 is SVGEGT in the germline V gene. CDR3 protein: CASSYVRPGAKSYEQYF. DNA for the CDR3: TGTGCCAGCAGTTACGTTCGTCCGGGAGCAAAGTCCTACGAGCAGTACTTC.

The chain is built from TRBV30 and TRBJ1-2; 9 nucleotides agree with TRBD1. This CDR3 spans 14 amino acids. Germline V gives CDR1 GTSNPN, CDR2 SVGIG (reference sequence). J was trimmed by 4 bases and V by 4 bases; bases with no gene match: 7. This CDR3 is CAWTPGQGVYGYTF. DNA of the CDR3: TGTGCCTGGACTCCGGGACAGGGAGTCTATGGCTACACCTTC.

The chain has TRBV27 and TRBJ2-1, with 8 nucleotides matching TRBD1. Germline V gene lookup returns CDR1 MNHEY and CDR2 SMNVEV (reference sequence). There are 15 residues in the CDR3. Trimming took 5 bases from V and 3 from J; bases not matched to a gene: 6. CDR3 loop: CASSIGTGIYNEQFF. The CDR3 DNA follows: TGTGCCAGCAGTATAGGGACAGGCATCTACAATGAGCAGTTCTTC.

This clone was seen a handful of times. V and J are TRBV14 and TRBJ1-1; D might be TRBD1 (6 bases). The CDR3 runs 14 residues. Germline values: CDR1 SGHDN, CDR2 FVKESK. Trimming took 1 base from V and 11 from J, leaving 17 bases between them. CDR3 in amino acids: CASSQVHGGGPAFF. CDR3 sequence (DNA): TGTGCCAGCAGCCAAGTCCATGGCGGGGGGCCCGCTTTCTTT.

The chain uses TRBV11-2 and TRBJ1-2; 7 bases are a match to TRBD1. V was pared by 2 bases and J by 2 bases, with 5 bases of the junction left unmatched. The V gene's germline CDR1 is SGHAT and CDR2 FQNNGV. The CDR3 totals 15 residues. CDR3 in DNA: TGTGCCAGCAGCTTATCCCTGACAGGGAACTATGGCTACACCTTC. Translation gives CASSLSLTGNYGYTF.

This clone was seen a few times. This chain connects TRBV28 to TRBJ1-1, with D unclear. Germline V gives CDR1 MDHEN, CDR2 SYDVKM. The ends were cut back, 3 bases at V and 5 bases at J, with 7 bases in the middle. The CDR3 is made up of 12 amino acids. The CDR3, as DNA: TGTGCCAGCAGTTTGAGGGTGACTGAAGCTTTCTTT. It encodes CASSLRVTEAFF.

The CDR3 sequence: CASSRRNLSGTDDNNYGYTF. CDR3 coding DNA: TGTGCCAGCAGCAGGCGAAACCTGTCCGGGACAGACGACAATAACTATGGCTACACCTTC. The chain carries TRBV21-1 and TRBJ1-2; the table's D call, TRBD1, has no DNA check behind it. TRBV21-1 is a pseudogene segment. The CDR3 sequence is 20 residues long.

The chain is built from TRBV29-1 and TRBJ1-1; no clear D. This CDR3 region has 12 residues. The V end was cut by 5 bases, the J end by 1 base, with 8 bases between. Per the germline V gene, CDR1 is SQVTM and CDR2 is ANQGSEA. DNA for the CDR3: TGCAGCGTTCACAGCACGAACACTGAAGCTTTCTTT. Its protein is CSVHSTNTEAFF.

This sequence joins TRBV24-1 and TRBJ1-5; TRBD1 is a possible D gene (6 bases). Germline V CDR1 and CDR2: KGHDR, SFDVKD. The V and J ends lost 9 bases and 5 bases respectively, with 16 bases between them. This CDR3 region has 14 residues. CDR3 nucleotides: TGTGCCACCTCCAGGGGTAGTCGGGATCAGCCCCAGCATTTT. This sequence encodes CATSRGSRDQPQHF.

V and J are TRBV14 and TRBJ2-7, with a weak D call TRBD2 (6 bases). Trimming removed 5 bases at V and 3 bases at J, with 14 bases between. Germline-derived CDR1 and CDR2 are SGHDN and FVKESK. CDR3 length: 14 residues. In DNA, the CDR3 is TGTGCCAGCAGCTGGGGGGACCTAGACTACGAGCAGTACTTC. Translation: CASSWGDLDYEQYF.

V usage is TRBV11-2 and J usage is TRBJ2-1, with TRBD1 matching 8 bases. J lost 1 base, V lost 5 bases, and 4 bases had no gene match. CDR1 SGHAT and CDR2 FQNNGV come from the germline V gene. This CDR3 has 15 amino acids. The CDR3 loop is CASSLDRGSYNEQFF. The CDR3 DNA reads TGTGCCAGCAGCCTCGACAGGGGTTCCTACAATGAGCAGTTCTTC. The variable domain in full, completed from reference TRBV11-2 and TRBJ2-1, reads EAGVAQSPRYKIIEKRQSVAFWCNPISGHATLYWYQQILGQGPKLLIQFQNNGVVDDSQLPKDRFSAERLKGVDSTLKIQPAKLEDSAVYLCASSLDRGSYNEQFFGPGTRLTVL.

V is TRBV10-2 and J is TRBJ1-4; the match to TRBD1 covers 8 bases. Per the germline V gene, CDR1 is WSHSY and CDR2 is SAAADI. The CDR3 sequence is 14 residues long. V dropped 0 bases and J dropped 8; count of bases not matched to a gene: 2. The CDR3 region is CASSESPGGEKLFF. The CDR3, as DNA: TGCGCCAGCAGTGAGTCGCCAGGGGGCGAAAAACTGTTTTTT.

This clone was detected once. The V call is TRBV18, the J call TRBJ2-1; 9 bases are a match to TRBD2. The V gene's germline CDR1 is KGHSH and CDR2 LQKENI. The length of the CDR3 is 15 residues. J lost 5 bases, V lost 4 bases, and 6 bases had no gene match. The CDR3 loop is CASSRASGTHNEQFF. CDR3 coding DNA: TGTGCCAGCTCACGGGCTAGCGGGACCCACAATGAGCAGTTCTTC.

The chain has TRBV29-1 and TRBJ2-7, with D perhaps matching TRBD2 (5 bases). The germline gives CDR1 SQVTM, CDR2 ANQGSEA. There are 12 residues in the CDR3. Trimming shortened V by 7 bases and J by 0 bases, and 10 bases separated the two germline ends. CDR3 protein: CSAVGVSYEQYF. CDR3 DNA: TGCAGCGCCGTGGGAGTCTCCTACGAGCAGTACTTC.

This chain connects TRBV6-5 to TRBJ1-5, with a weak D call TRBD1 (6 bases). Germline V lookup: CDR1 MNHEY, CDR2 SVGAGI. The CDR3 has 14 residues. V dropped 8 bases and J dropped 2 bases, with 13 bases sitting between them. In DNA form, the CDR3 reads TGTGCCAGCGCTTACAGGGTTGGCAATCAGCCCCAGCATTTT. Residues: CASAYRVGNQPQHF.

Remarks on this clone: Its ends do not fully match the called genes, so a read error is possible. The gene calls are TRBV7-8 and TRBJ2-7, with 9 nucleotides matching TRBD2. CDR1 and CDR2 (germline): SGHVS, FQNEAQ. The length of the CDR3 is 15 residues. The CDR3 nucleotides are TGTGCCAGCAGCTTGAGGGGGACTAGCTCCAACGAGCAGTACTTC. Translated: CASSLRGTSSNEQYF.

The rearrangement links TRBV7-2 to TRBJ1-2; TRBD1 matches 8 bases. The germline V gene encodes CDR1 SGHTA and CDR2 FQGNSA. This CDR3 has 16 amino acids. Trimming cost V 1 base and J 12 bases; bases outside gene matches: 16. The CDR3 nucleotides read TGTGCCAGCAGCTTAGAGCAGGGGGCAAGCCTCCAGAGTCACACCTTC. It translates to CASSLEQGASLQSHTF.

The chain has TRBV7-9 and TRBJ2-3, with 13 nucleotides matching TRBD2. Looked up from germline, CDR1 is SEHNR and CDR2 is FQNEAQ (reference sequence). This CDR3 region has 19 residues. V shed 0 bases, J shed 2 bases, and the junction held 8 bases outside the gene matches. This CDR3 is CASSLAWGTSGISTDTQYF. The CDR3 DNA follows: TGTGCCAGCAGCTTAGCATGGGGGACTAGCGGGATCTCCACAGATACGCAGTATTTT.

This clone has just a few counts. The V call is TRBV6-1, the J call TRBJ2-5, with 11 bases fitting TRBD2. Per germline, CDR1 MNHNS and CDR2 SASEGT. After removal of 1 base from V and 2 bases from J, the junction contained 0 bases not matched to a gene. The CDR3 contains 15 residues. This chain's CDR3 is CASSEVAGGQETQYF. CDR3 nucleotide sequence: TGTGCCAGCAGTGAAGTAGCGGGAGGGCAAGAGACCCAGTACTTC.

The chain is built from TRBV24-1 and TRBJ2-1; 10 nucleotides agree with TRBD2. Germline V gives CDR1 KGHDR, CDR2 SFDVKD. CDR3 size: 17 residues. Trimming cost V 2 bases and J 4 bases; bases outside gene matches: 7. The CDR3 DNA follows: TGTGCCACCAGTGATTCCGGACTAGCGGCCCTATACAATGAGCAGTTCTTC. It is translated as CATSDSGLAALYNEQFF.

This chain uses TRBV10-1 with TRBJ2-5, with no clear D. CDR3 length: 14 residues. Deletions cut 6 bases from V and 1 base from J, with 12 bases between. Per germline, CDR1 WNHNN and CDR2 SYGVQD (reference sequence). CDR3 sequence (DNA): TGCGCCAGCAGCTTCGGCGGATCCCAAGAGACCCAGTACTTC. It translates to CASSFGGSQETQYF.

The CDR3 loop is CAIMMGAGTEAFF. The CDR3 DNA sequence: TGTGCCATCATGATGGGGGCGGGCACTGAAGCTTTCTTT. V gene TRBV10-3 combines with J gene TRBJ1-1, with D possibly being TRBD1 (6 bases). Germline CDR1 and CDR2: ENHRY and SYGVKD. The CDR3 covers 13 residues. V lost 7 bases and J 4 bases, leaving 13 bases between the germline ends.

This chain joins TRBV19 and TRBJ1-6, with 7 bases aligning to TRBD1. V lost 7 bases and J lost 4; bases outside the gene matches: 4. Germline CDR1 LNHDA, CDR2 SQIVND (reference sequence). CDR3 length equals 14 residues. In DNA form, the CDR3 reads TGTGCCAGTACCACACAGGGGTATAATTCACCCCTCCACTTT. It codes for CASTTQGYNSPLHF.

The V call is TRBV30, the J call TRBJ2-7; possible D gene TRBD1, 6 bases. The CDR3 is made up of 11 amino acids. The V and J ends lost 5 bases and 3 bases respectively, with 8 bases between them. Germline lookup yields CDR1 GTSNPN and CDR2 SVGIG (reference sequence). The CDR3 reads CAWGTRYEQYF. In DNA form, the CDR3 reads TGTGCCTGGGGGACACGCTACGAGCAGTACTTC.

V gene TRBV7-6 combines with J gene TRBJ2-1, with a possible D match to TRBD2 (6 bases). This CDR3 comprises 16 residues. CDR1 and CDR2 (germline): SGHVS, FNYEAQ. V was cut by 5 bases and J by 9 bases, with 23 bases left in between. For the CDR3, the DNA is TGTGCCAGCAGCCCACTTGGAGGGACCACCTCCAGTGAGCAGTTCTTC. It is translated as CASSPLGGTTSSEQFF.

The rearrangement joins TRBV2 to TRBJ2-7; the D gene is possibly TRBD2 (5 bases). V was shortened by 4 bases and J by 4 bases, with 17 bases between the two germline ends. The CDR3 totals 15 residues. CDR1 and CDR2 (germline): SNHLY, FYNNEI. The CDR3 sequence is CASSAWLAEDYEQYF. Written as DNA, the CDR3 is TGTGCCAGCAGTGCGTGGCTAGCAGAAGATTACGAGCAGTACTTC.

This rearrangement joins TRBV19 to TRBJ1-5; D is perhaps TRBD1 (5 bases). The ends were cut back, 0 bases at V and 9 bases at J, with 9 bases in the middle. From germline, CDR1 is LNHDA and CDR2 SQIVND (reference sequence). This CDR3 is 13 amino acids long. CDR3 sequence (DNA): TGTGCCAGTAGTATAGAGGGGCGGCGGCCCCAGCATTTT. Its translation: CASSIEGRRPQHF. Drawing the rest from reference TRBV19 and TRBJ1-5, the complete variable domain is DGGITQSPKYLFRKEGQNVTLSCEQNLNHDAMYWYRQDPGQGLRLIYYSQIVNDFQKGDIAEGYSVSREKKESFPLTVTSAQKNPTAFYLCASSIEGRRPQHFGDGTRLSIL.